This T cell receptor beta chain was identified during a study of cytomegalovirus exposure and HLA in healthy donors. Whole-study findings and limits: In a later analysis, around 18,000 TCR beta sequences were associated with HLA alleles at 0.05 false discovery rate.

Use of 60 Vbeta and 13 Jbeta primers characterized the PCR. The assay was immunoSEQ multiplex PCR, and TCRdb's table has in-frame clones only and misses some. The repertoire holds 140,000 to 150,000 clones, about 84% seen once, with approximately 2.5% in the top ten. Germline values: CDR1 LGHNA, CDR2 YSLEER. V was shortened by 0 bases and J by 0 bases, with 10 bases between the two germline ends. There are 16 residues in the CDR3. For this clone: The antigen is unknown.

This TCR was sampled from a woman in her late teens or twenties in good health and CMV-seropositive. The chain links TRBV4-3 to TRBJ2-3; D is perhaps TRBD2 (5 bases). The source material was PBMCs. The CDR3 protein is CASSQDRRLSTDTQYF. CDR3 nucleotide sequence: TGCGCCAGCAGCCAAGATCGGAGGCTTAGCACAGATACGCAGTATTTT.